Here is one T cell receptor (beta chain) with its context. Its cognate antigen is unknown. This CDR3 spans 19 amino acids. Unmatched junction bases numbered 17, after V lost 1 base and J lost 3 bases. CDR1 and CDR2 (germline): SGDLS, YYNGEE. Sampling consisted of one heparinised blood draw per donor, averaging around 120 mL. Via CD45RO/CCR7/CD25/CD127/CD95/CD27, cells of the CD4+ naive, central memory, regulatory and stem cell-like memory subsets were sorted. All sorted populations exceeded 98% purity. The isolated RNA, all of it, was reverse transcribed, so expressed TCRB transcripts were what got sequenced. Generated by immunoSEQ multiplex PCR, the TCRdb table keeps only in-frame clones and is missing some. The sample holds around 240,000 clones, approximately 16% seen once. The data derive from a study of beta chain features in type 1 diabetes. Study-wide results and limits: TCRB CDR3s from Type 1 diabetes patients were moderately but significantly shorter in all four CD4+ subsets.

The chain carries TRBV9 and TRBJ2-7; 9 nucleotides line up with TRBD2. The sequence came from a man aged 30 to 39 with type 1 diabetes. Source material: naive CD4+ T cells from blood. CDR3 nucleotide sequence: TGTGCCAGCAGCGTAAGGGCCCACTCACCTAGCGGGACTTACTACGAGCAGTACTTC. It codes for CASSVRAHSPSGTYYEQYF.